This is a list of T cell receptor beta chains from one sample in a study of blood T cell repertoires in COVID-19. Clones were sequenced by immunoSEQ multiplex PCR, and TCRdb holds only the in-frame ones, with some missing. Of about half a million clones listed, less than 90% are singletons. Material: PBMCs or T cells enriched from blood (not recorded which). These TCRs come from a woman aged 55-70 years who had recovered from COVID-19. Each CDR3 is given with its conserved first and last residue. D genes are given only for firm matches. Expanded clones are given a class, and other clones once, few, many or no size at all.

V	D	size	J	DNA	CDR3
TRBV3-1/TRBV3-2	TRBD1	-	TRBJ2-7	TGTGCCAGCAGCCTGACAGGGGGGTCCTACGAGCAGTACTTC	CASSLTGGSYEQYF
TRBV6-1	-	few	TRBJ2-2	TGTGCCAGCAGTGAATTCAGGGAGGCCGGGGAGCTGTTTTTT	CASSEFREAGELFF
TRBV5-1	TRBD2	-	TRBJ2-1	TGCGCCAGCAGCTTGGCTGGGACTAGCGCCTCAAATGAGCAGTTCTTC	CASSLAGTSASNEQFF
TRBV15	-	-	TRBJ1-1	TGTGCCACCAGCAGAGATTTGGGGGGGTCTATAAACACTGAAGCTTTCTTT	CATSRDLGGSINTEAFF
TRBV11-2	-	-	TRBJ1-5	TGTGCCAGCAGCCTGACAACCCAGCCCCAGCATTTT	CASSLTTQPQHF
TRBV5-1	TRBD1	-	TRBJ1-6	TGCGCCAGCAGCTTGGAACAGGGGTTAGGATCACCCCTCCACTTT	CASSLEQGLGSPLHF
TRBV9	-	large	TRBJ2-3	TGTGCCAGCAGCGTAGAGGGGCAGTACACAGATACGCAGTATTTT	CASSVEGQYTDTQYF
TRBV12-5	-	-	TRBJ1-2	TGTGCTAGTGGTTTTTTCCTTTCAGGGACTCGTGGCTACACCTTC	CASGFFLSGTRGYTF
TRBV3-1/TRBV3-2	-	-	TRBJ2-3	TGTGCCAGCAGCCAAGTGGGAGGAGGGTTCGTCAATACGCAGTATTTT	CASSQVGGGFVNTQYF
TRBV30	TRBD1	-	TRBJ2-5	TGTGCCTGGAGTAAGACAGGGGTTAGAGGAGAGACCCAGTACTTC	CAWSKTGVRGETQYF
TRBV6-5	-	-	TRBJ2-1	TGTGCCAGCAGCTCACTGGGGGGTAATGAGCAGTTCTTC	CASSSLGGNEQFF
TRBV1	-	-	TRBJ2-5	TGCACCAGCAGTCCCAGACCGGGACTAGCGGGGGAAGAGGAGACCCAGTACTTC	CTSSPRPGLAGEEETQYF
TRBV5-1	TRBD1	-	TRBJ2-3	TGCGCCAGCAGCTTGGGACAGGGGATCGCAGATACGCAGTATTTT	CASSLGQGIADTQYF
TRBV24-1	-	-	TRBJ2-1	TGTGCCACCAAACAGGGCTATGAGCAGTTCTTC	CATKQGYEQFF
TRBV9	TRBD2	-	TRBJ2-5	TGTGCCAGCAGCTCTCGACTAGCGGGGAAACAAGAGACCCAGTACTTC	CASSSRLAGKQETQYF
TRBV20-1	-	few	TRBJ2-1	TGCAGTGCTAGAGATAACAATGAGCAGTTCTTC	CSARDNNEQFF
TRBV5-4	TRBD2	-	TRBJ2-5	TGTGCCAGCAGCGACGGGACTAGCGGGGGGAACTACCAAGAGACCCAGTACTTC	CASSDGTSGGNYQETQYF